This T cell receptor (beta chain) is drawn from a study of cytomegalovirus exposure and HLA in healthy donors. Method: immunoSEQ multiplex PCR; TCRdb's copy keeps in-frame clones and lacks some. The data hold some 76,000 clones, with 94% observed a single time. CDR3 length equals 14 residues. V lost 2 bases and J lost 0, with 5 bases in between. Germline CDR1 is MNHNS and CDR2 is SASEGT. V gene TRBV6-1 combines with J gene TRBJ2-1, with D hard to call. This clonotype was obtained from a woman under 30 in good health and CMV-seronegative. Input material: PBMCs. The CDR3 DNA follows: TGTGCCAGCAGTGAATTCAGCTCCTACAATGAGCAGTTCTTC. The encoded protein is CASSEFSSYNEQFF.